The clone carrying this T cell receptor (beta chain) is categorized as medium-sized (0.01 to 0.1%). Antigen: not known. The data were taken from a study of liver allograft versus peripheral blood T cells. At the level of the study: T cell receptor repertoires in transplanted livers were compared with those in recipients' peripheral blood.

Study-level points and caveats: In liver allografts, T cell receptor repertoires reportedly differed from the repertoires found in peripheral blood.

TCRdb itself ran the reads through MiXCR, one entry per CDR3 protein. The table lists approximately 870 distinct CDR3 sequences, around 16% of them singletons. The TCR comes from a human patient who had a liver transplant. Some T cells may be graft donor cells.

The DNA for the CDR3 is TGTGCCAGCTCAACGTCCTACGAGCAGTACTTC. Its protein product is CASSTSYEQYF. The J gene is TRBJ2-7, the V gene TRBV18; D not resolved. The V end was cut by 5 bases, the J end by 1 base, with 3 bases between. Germline V lookup: CDR1 KGHSH, CDR2 LQKENI. The length of the CDR3 is 11 residues.